This TCR beta chain appears in the sequencing data of a study of vaccination effects on CD4 cells after COVID-19. Study overall: The ViraFEST assay expanded antigen-specific CD4+ T cells with viral peptide pools before sequencing. Cultures of roughly 2 million PBMC per well contained 9.5 to 10 IU/ml IL-2 plus 10 ug/ml peptides. Study-wide findings and caveats: Vaccine-induced clones in healthy vaccinees cross-reacted with common cold coronaviruses in only 1 of 255 cases.

Measured with immunoSEQ multiplex PCR; TCRdb has only the in-frame clones, and not every one. Of tens of thousands of clones in the sample, approximately 65% were seen once. Cultured cells yielded isolated CD4+ T cells after more than nine days. As for this clone: Its antigen is still unknown.

This clonotype was sampled from a human donor who received a COVID-19 vaccine. The material sequenced was CD4+ T cells from PBMCs cultured without peptide, taken before COVID-19 vaccination.

This CDR3 reads CASSRSGRALFF. Written as DNA, the CDR3 is TGTGCCAGCAGTCGAAGCGGGAGGGCGCTGTTCTTC. The V gene is TRBV6-5, the J gene TRBJ2-1; 10 nucleotides match TRBD2. The CDR3 has 12 residues. J gave up 15 bases and V 5 bases, and 7 bases lay outside the gene matches. Germline CDR1 MNHEY, CDR2 SVGAGI.